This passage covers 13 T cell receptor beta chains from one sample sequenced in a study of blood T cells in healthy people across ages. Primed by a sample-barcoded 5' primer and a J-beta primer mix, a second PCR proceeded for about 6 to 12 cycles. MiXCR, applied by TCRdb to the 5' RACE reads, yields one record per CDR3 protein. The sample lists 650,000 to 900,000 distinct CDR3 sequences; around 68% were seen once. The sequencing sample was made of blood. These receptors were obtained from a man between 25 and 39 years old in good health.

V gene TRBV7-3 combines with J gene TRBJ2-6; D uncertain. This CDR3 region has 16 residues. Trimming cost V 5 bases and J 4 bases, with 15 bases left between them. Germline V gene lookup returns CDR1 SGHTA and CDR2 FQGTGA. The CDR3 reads CASSNWTKSGANVLTF. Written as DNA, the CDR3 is TGTGCCAGCAGCAATTGGACCAAAAGCGGGGCCAACGTCCTGACTTTC.

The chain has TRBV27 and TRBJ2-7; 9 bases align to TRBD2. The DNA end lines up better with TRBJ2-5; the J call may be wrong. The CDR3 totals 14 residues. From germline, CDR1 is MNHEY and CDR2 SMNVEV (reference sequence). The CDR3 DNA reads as TGTGCCAGCTCCCAGGCGGGGGGGACCCCGACCCAGTACTTC. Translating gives CASSQAGGTPTQYF.

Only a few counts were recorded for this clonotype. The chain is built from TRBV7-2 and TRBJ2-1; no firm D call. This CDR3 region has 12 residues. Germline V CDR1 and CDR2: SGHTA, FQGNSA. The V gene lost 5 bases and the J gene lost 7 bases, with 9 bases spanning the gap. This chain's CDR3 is CASSRRVNEQFF. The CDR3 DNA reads TGTGCCAGCAGCCGAAGGGTAAATGAGCAGTTCTTC.

CDR3 sequence (DNA): TGTGCCAGCAGCTCCCCCGGACAGGGCAATGAAAAACTGTTTTTT. Protein: CASSSPGQGNEKLFF. J is TRBJ1-4 and V is TRBV9; TRBD1 matches 8 bases. From germline, CDR1 is SGDLS and CDR2 YYNGEE. Unmatched junction bases numbered 7, after V lost 4 bases and J lost 5 bases. The CDR3 runs 15 residues.

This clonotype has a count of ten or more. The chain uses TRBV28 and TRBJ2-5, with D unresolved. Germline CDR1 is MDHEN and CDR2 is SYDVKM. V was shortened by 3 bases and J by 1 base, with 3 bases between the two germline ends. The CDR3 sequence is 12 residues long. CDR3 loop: CASSLVQETQYF. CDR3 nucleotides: TGTGCCAGCAGTTTGGTCCAAGAGACCCAGTACTTC.

CDR3: CASSQVERGDAEQYF. CDR3 bases: TGCGCCAGCAGCCAAGTCGAAAGGGGTGACGCCGAGCAGTACTTC. V is TRBV4-3 and J is TRBJ2-5; TRBD1 is a possible D gene (5 bases). Gene TRBJ2-7 matches the end of the DNA better, so the J call may be wrong. The V gene's germline CDR1 is LGHNA and CDR2 YSLEER. This CDR3 region has 15 residues.

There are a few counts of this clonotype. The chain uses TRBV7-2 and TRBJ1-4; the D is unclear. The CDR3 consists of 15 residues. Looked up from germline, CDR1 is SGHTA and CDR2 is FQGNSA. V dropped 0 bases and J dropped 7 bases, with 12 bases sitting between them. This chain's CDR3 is CASSLAATNGEKLFF. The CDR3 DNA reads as TGTGCCAGCAGCTTAGCGGCCACCAACGGTGAAAAACTGTTTTTT.

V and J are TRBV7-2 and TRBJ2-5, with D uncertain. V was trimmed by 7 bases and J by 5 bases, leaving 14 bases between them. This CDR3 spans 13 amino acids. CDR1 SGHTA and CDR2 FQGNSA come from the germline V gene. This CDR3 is CASTRLSTETQYF. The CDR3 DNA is TGTGCCAGCACGCGTCTTTCCACGGAGACCCAGTACTTC.

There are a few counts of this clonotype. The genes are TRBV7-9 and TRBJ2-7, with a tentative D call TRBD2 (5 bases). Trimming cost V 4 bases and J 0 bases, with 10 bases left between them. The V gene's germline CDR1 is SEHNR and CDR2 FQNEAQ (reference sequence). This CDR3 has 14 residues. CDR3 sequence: CASSWAGSSYEQYF. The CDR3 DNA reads TGTGCCAGCAGCTGGGCGGGTAGCTCCTACGAGCAGTACTTC.

CDR3 nucleotide sequence: TGTGCCAGCAAAGACAGAACAGATACGCAGTATTTT. Protein: CASKDRTDTQYF. The chain has TRBV12-3 or TRBV12-4 and TRBJ2-3; possibly TRBD1 for D (5 bases). CDR3 size: 12 residues. V was pared by 7 bases and J by 3 bases, with 8 bases between.

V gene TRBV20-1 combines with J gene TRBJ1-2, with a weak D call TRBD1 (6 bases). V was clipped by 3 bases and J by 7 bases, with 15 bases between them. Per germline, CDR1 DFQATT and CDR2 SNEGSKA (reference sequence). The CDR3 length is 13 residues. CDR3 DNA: TGCAGTGCTAGTAGTGAGGGGGTTGGTGGCTACACCTTC. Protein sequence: CSASSEGVGGYTF.

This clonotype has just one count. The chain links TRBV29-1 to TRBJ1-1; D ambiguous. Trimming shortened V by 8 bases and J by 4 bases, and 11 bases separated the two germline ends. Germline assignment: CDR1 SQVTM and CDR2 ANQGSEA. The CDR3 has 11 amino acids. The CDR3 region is CSTRRGTEAFF. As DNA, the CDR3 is TGCAGCACGAGGCGGGGCACTGAAGCTTTCTTT. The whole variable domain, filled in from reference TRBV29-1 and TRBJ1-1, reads SAVISQKPSRDICQRGTSLTIQCQVDSQVTMMFWYRQQPGQSLTLIATANQGSEATYESGFVIDKFPISRPNLTFSTLTVSNMSPEDSSIYLCSTRRGTEAFFGQGTRLTVV.

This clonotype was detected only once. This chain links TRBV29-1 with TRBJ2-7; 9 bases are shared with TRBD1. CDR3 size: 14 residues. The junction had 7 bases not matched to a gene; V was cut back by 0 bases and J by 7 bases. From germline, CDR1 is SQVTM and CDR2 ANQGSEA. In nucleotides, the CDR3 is TGCAGCGTTGAAGAAGAAGGACAGGGGCATGAGCAGTACTTC. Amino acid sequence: CSVEEEGQGHEQYF.